The clone carrying this T cell receptor (beta chain) was counted a few times. Its target is not known. The entry originates in a study of Ad26.COV2.S vaccination and SARS-CoV-2 variants. Findings of the study overall: Placebo recipients and vaccine recipients were similar in non-spike TCR breadth.

After removal of 4 bases from V and 3 bases from J, the junction contained 0 bases not matched to a gene. The CDR3 length is 13 residues. The germline CDR1 and CDR2 sequences are GTSNPN and SVGIG (reference sequence). Profiled with immunoSEQ multiplex PCR; TCRdb holds only in-frame clones, not every one. This table holds about 420,000 clones, 85% to 90% found once. As to treatment: 19 received Ad26.COV2.S at low or high dose, single or two shots; roughly five received placebo; per-sample allocation not given. Sampling was done on day 63 after the first vaccine or placebo injection. This TCR derives from a person aged 18 to 59 who received the Ad26.COV2.S COVID-19 vaccine or a placebo. The starting material was peripheral blood, obtained in a trial of Ad26.COV2.S vaccine versus placebo. The rearrangement uses TRBV30 and TRBJ1-6, with 7 bases fitting TRBD1. The CDR3 nucleotides are TGTGCCTGGACAGGGGGCTATAATTCACCCCTCCACTTT. Protein sequence: CAWTGGYNSPLHF.